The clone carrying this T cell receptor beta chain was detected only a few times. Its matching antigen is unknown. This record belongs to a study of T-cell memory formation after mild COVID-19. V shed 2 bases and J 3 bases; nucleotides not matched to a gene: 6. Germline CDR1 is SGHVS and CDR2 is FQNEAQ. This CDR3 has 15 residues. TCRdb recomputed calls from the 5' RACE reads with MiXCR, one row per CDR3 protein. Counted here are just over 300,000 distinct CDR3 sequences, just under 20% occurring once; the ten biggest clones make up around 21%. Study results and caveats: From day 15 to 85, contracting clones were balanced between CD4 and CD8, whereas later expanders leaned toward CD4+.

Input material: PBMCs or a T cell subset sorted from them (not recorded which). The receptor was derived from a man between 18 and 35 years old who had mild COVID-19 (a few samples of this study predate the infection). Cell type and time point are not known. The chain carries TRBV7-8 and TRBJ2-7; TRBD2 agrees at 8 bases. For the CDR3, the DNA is TGTGCCAGCAGCTTAAACTCGGGACTAGGCTACGAGCAGTACTTC. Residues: CASSLNSGLGYEQYF.